This T cell receptor beta chain was captured in a study of blood T cells in healthy people across ages. Study-wide results and caveats: Age showed a roughly linear inverse relationship with TCR beta diversity per million T cells.

On this clonotype: Antigen unknown.

It was with a sample-barcoded 5' primer and a J-beta primer mix that a second PCR of roughly 7 to 12 cycles was run. TCRdb redid the calling of the 5' RACE reads with MiXCR, one entry per CDR3 protein. The sample records about 1.4 million distinct CDR3 sequences, almost 60% being singletons. This CDR3 has 16 amino acids. Trimming stripped 3 bases from V and 1 base from J, with 17 bases between. CDR1 is DFQATT, CDR2 SNEGSKA, per germline (reference sequence). The chain combines TRBV20-1 with TRBJ2-3; no firm D call. Sample: blood. This TCR derives from a man aged 18-30 years in good health. The CDR3: CSARSRRLVGTDTQYF. The CDR3 region has the DNA TGCAGTGCTAGGTCCAGGCGGCTTGTGGGCACAGATACGCAGTATTTT.